This entry features one T cell receptor beta chain sequence. One Seattle source followed patients from active infection through their disease course. As processed by the authors: Counts of nucleated cells, estimated from reference gene primer amplification, were obtained. Profiling relied on immunoSEQ multiplex PCR, and the TCRdb table lists in-frame clones only, not all of them. Clone size and V and J calls were adopted from that table, with D and trimming inferred from the DNA. The sample carries approximately 500,000 clones, approximately 89% recorded once. V shed 5 bases and J shed 12 bases, with 20 bases lying between them. This CDR3 has 13 amino acids. CDR1 and CDR2 from the germline V gene are SGHNT and YYREEE (reference sequence). This entry belongs to a study of blood T cell repertoires in COVID-19. Study summary: Both acute and convalescent COVID-19 samples were obtained from the United States, Italy and Spain. In each case, the material was cDNA or gDNA derived from T cells, B-cell-depleted T cells, or PBMCs.

The sample taken for sequencing was peripheral blood. The rearrangement uses TRBV5-4 and TRBJ1-1; D is perhaps TRBD1 (6 bases). The TCR comes from a man younger than 30 with COVID-19, enrolled during active disease. Here the CDR3 reads CASSPTGSPESFF. The CDR3 bases are TGTGCCAGCAGTCCAACAGGGAGCCCTGAGTCTTTCTTT.